This record concerns one T cell receptor beta chain sequence. The data were taken from a study of blood T cell repertoires in COVID-19. Background on the study: Italy, Spain and the United States were the sources of the convalescent and acute COVID-19 samples.

Trimming pared 0 bases from V and 0 bases from J, leaving 4 bases between. The length of the CDR3 is 15 residues. The germline V gene has CDR1 SGHDT and CDR2 YYEEEE. The Seattle patients, enrolled during active infection, were followed longitudinally. As processed by the authors: By means of reference gene primer amplification, nucleated cell counts were estimated. The table came from immunoSEQ multiplex PCR; TCRdb's copy has only in-frame clones and leaves some out. The D gene and trimming were derived from the DNA, and the V and J assignments and clone size from that table. The table has hundreds of thousands of clones, around 90% seen once.

Sequencing was performed on peripheral blood. The receptor's source is a woman aged 45-59 years with COVID-19, enrolled during active disease. The chain is built from TRBV5-6 and TRBJ2-6; D not certain. The CDR3 here is CASSLVLSGANVLTF. The CDR3 nucleotides are TGTGCCAGCAGCTTGGTTCTCTCTGGGGCCAACGTCCTGACTTTC.